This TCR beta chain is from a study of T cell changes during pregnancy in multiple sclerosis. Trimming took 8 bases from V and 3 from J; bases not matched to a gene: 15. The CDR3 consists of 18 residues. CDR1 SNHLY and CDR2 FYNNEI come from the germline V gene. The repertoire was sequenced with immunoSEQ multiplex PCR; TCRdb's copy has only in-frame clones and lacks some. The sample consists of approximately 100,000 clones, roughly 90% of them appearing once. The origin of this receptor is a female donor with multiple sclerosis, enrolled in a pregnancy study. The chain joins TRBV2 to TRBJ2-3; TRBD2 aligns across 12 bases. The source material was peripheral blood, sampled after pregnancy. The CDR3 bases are TGTGCCAGCGGGTTTCTTTACTGGACTAGCGGGGAAACAGATACGCAGTATTTT. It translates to CASGFLYWTSGETDTQYF.